The T cell receptor beta chain described here comes from a study of CD8+ T cells in alopecia areata. Study conclusions and caveats: For lesional scalp, especially alopecia totalis/universalis, clonality was higher than in normal scalp.

The germline V gene has CDR1 MNHEY and CDR2 SMNVEV (reference sequence). V lost 5 bases and J 9 bases, leaving 19 bases between the germline ends. There are 15 residues in the CDR3. Following RNA extraction, reverse transcription yielded cDNA that acted as the sequencing template. Sequencing was performed with immunoSEQ multiplex PCR; in TCRdb, only in-frame clones are kept and a portion is missing. This sample has under 70,000 clones, with about 96% found just once. Worth noting for this clone: Its antigen is unidentified.

The receptor comes from a human donor with alopecia areata. The rearrangement links TRBV27 to TRBJ2-2; D could derive from TRBD1 or TRBD2 (5 bases each). Sequencing used CD8+ T cells sorted from blood, obtained at week 0. CDR3 loop: CASSLPQGRGRELFF. The CDR3 DNA sequence: TGTGCCAGCAGTCTCCCCCAGGGACGCGGTCGGGAGCTGTTTTTT.